Listed below are T cell receptor beta chains from one sample, sequenced in a study of shared clonotypes between healthy human individuals. Clones were read by immunoSEQ multiplex PCR, and TCRdb kept only the in-frame ones, dropping some. Of more than 150,000 clones in the sample, 66% were seen once. The sequencing sample was made of memory CD4+ T cells sorted from blood. The receptors derive from a man aged 25 to 45 in good health. Each CDR3 is given with its conserved first and last residue. Fields, in order: V gene, D gene, clone size, J gene, CDR3 DNA, CDR3 protein. A D gene is named only where the DNA matches it firmly. A clone size is listed for some rows: how often the clone was seen (once, few, many), or a class if it is expanded.

TRBV11-1	.	.	TRBJ2-5	TGTGCCAGCAGCTTAATGTTCGGGGAAGAGACCCAGTACTTC	CASSLMFGEETQYF
TRBV6-1	.	.	TRBJ1-5	TGTGCCAGCAGTGGTGGGGGTCTCTCCAATCAGCCCCAGCATTTT	CASSGGGLSNQPQHF
TRBV7-2	.	.	TRBJ2-7	TGTGCCAGCAGCTTTCCTTTGGGCTACGAGCAGTACTTC	CASSFPLGYEQYF
TRBV7-2	.	few	TRBJ2-3	TGTGCCAGCAGCCCCGGGACGGTCACAGATACGCAGTATTTT	CASSPGTVTDTQYF
TRBV5-4	TRBD2	.	TRBJ2-5	TGTGCCAGCAGCTTGGTTAGCGGGAGGGGGAAGGAGACCCAGTACTTC	CASSLVSGRGKETQYF
TRBV18	TRBD1	.	TRBJ2-5	TGTGCCAGCTCACGGGGACAGTACCAAGAGACCCAGTACTTC	CASSRGQYQETQYF
TRBV7-9	.	few	TRBJ2-1	TGTGCCAGCAGCTTCTCGTTGGGTGAGCAGTTCTTC	CASSFSLGEQFF
TRBV4-1	.	once	TRBJ1-2	TGCGCCAGCAGCCAAAGTTCTAGCCGGGACTATGGCTACACCTTC	CASSQSSSRDYGYTF
TRBV5-4	.	.	TRBJ2-7	TGTGCCAGCAGCTTGGCCGGGCGGACCTACGAGCAGTACTTC	CASSLAGRTYEQYF
TRBV5-4	TRBD1	once	TRBJ1-2	TGTGCCAGCAGCCCCCGACAGGGTGACTATGGCTACACCTTC	CASSPRQGDYGYTF
TRBV19	.	.	TRBJ1-1	TGTGCCAGTAGTATGACCGGTGACAGCAACACTGAAGCTTTCTTT	CASSMTGDSNTEAFF
TRBV19	.	.	TRBJ2-4	TGTGCCAGTGGTGGAGGATATTCTCTTACCAAAAACATTCAGTACTTC	CASGGGYSLTKNIQYF
TRBV2	.	few	TRBJ1-4	TGTGCCAGCAGTGGACAGGCGAGGGAAAAACTGTTTTTT	CASSGQAREKLFF
TRBV28	.	.	TRBJ2-1	TGTGCCAGCAGTTTAGGGGAGGCAGAGCAGTTCTTC	CASSLGEAEQFF
TRBV20-1	.	.	TRBJ2-7	TGCAGTGCTCCCAAATCGGGCGAGCAGTACTTC	CSAPKSGEQYF
TRBV4-2	TRBD1	.	TRBJ1-5	TGTGCCAGCAGCCAAGGGGACAGTAGCAATCAGCCCCAGCATTTT	CASSQGDSSNQPQHF
TRBV5-6	.	.	TRBJ2-5	TGTGCCAGCAGCCCCGGTCTTTCGGAGACCCAGTACTTC	CASSPGLSETQYF
TRBV10-3	.	once	TRBJ2-7	TGTGCCATGTCACTAGGAGGACAGTCCTACGAGCAGTACTTC	CAMSLGGQSYEQYF
TRBV29-1	.	.	TRBJ2-3	TGCAGCGCCTACGGGACACTGGAGGGAGATACGCAGTATTTT	CSAYGTLEGDTQYF
TRBV2	.	few	TRBJ2-2	TGTGCCAGCACCCGAACAGGAGGGGGCCCTGGCGGGGAGCTGTTTTTT	CASTRTGGGPGGELFF